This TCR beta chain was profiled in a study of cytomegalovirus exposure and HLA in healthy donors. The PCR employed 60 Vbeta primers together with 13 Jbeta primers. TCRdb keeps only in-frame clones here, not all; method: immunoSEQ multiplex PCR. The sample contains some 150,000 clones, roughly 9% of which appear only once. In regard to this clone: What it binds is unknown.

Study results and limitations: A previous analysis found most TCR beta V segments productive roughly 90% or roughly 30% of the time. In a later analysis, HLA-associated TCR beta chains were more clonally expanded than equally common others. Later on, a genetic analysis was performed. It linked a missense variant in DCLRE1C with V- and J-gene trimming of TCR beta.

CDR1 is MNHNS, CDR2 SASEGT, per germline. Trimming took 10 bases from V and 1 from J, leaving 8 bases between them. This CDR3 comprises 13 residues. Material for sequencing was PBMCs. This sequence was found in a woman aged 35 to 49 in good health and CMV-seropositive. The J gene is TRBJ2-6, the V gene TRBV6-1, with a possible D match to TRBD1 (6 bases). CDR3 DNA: TGTGCCACACAGGGATCTGGGGCCAACGTCCTGACTTTC. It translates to CATQGSGANVLTF.